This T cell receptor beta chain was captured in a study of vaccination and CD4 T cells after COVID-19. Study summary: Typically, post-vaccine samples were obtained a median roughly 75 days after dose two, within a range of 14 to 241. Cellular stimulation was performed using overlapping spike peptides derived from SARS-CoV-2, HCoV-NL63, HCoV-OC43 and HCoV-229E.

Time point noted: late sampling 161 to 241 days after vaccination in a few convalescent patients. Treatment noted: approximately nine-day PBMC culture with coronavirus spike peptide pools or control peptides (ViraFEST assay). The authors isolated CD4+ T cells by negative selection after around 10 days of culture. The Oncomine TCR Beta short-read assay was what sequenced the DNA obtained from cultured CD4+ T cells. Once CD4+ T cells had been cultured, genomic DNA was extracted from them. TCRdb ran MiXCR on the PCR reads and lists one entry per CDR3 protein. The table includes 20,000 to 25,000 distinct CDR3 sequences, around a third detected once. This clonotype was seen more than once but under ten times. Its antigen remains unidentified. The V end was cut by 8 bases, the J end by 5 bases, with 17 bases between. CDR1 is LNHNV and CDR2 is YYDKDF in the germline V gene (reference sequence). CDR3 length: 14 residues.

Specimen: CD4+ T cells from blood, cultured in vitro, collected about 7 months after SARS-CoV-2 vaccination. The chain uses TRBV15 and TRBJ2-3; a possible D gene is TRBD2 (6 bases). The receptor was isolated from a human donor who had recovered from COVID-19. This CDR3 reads CATRWRDWRDTQYF. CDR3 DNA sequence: TGTGCCACCCGATGGCGGGATTGGAGAGATACGCAGTATTTT.